This T cell receptor (beta chain) was profiled in a study of T cell repertoires in cytomegalovirus infection. Whole-study context: Carrying CMV and the relevant HLA type showed in public TCR beta signatures.

This clonotype came up many times. Antigen unknown. Study results and caveats: Summed frequency of public TCR beta families distinguished CMV carriers with the relevant HLA.

TCRdb independently ran MiXCR on the reads; one entry per CDR3 protein. This table has hundreds of thousands of distinct CDR3 sequences, 17% appearing once. There are 13 residues in the CDR3. V was pared by 8 bases and J by 2 bases, with 12 bases between. CDR1 is SGHTA, CDR2 FQGNSA, per germline. The sample consisted of PBMCs. This chain joins TRBV7-2 and TRBJ2-5; TRBD2 is a possible D gene (5 bases). This TCR derives from a human donor in good health (CMV status not recorded). Some clones in this sample may be carry-over from other donors' samples. CDR3 loop: CASGLTGQETQYF. Written as DNA, the CDR3 is TGTGCCAGCGGCCTAACGGGGCAAGAGACCCAGTACTTC.